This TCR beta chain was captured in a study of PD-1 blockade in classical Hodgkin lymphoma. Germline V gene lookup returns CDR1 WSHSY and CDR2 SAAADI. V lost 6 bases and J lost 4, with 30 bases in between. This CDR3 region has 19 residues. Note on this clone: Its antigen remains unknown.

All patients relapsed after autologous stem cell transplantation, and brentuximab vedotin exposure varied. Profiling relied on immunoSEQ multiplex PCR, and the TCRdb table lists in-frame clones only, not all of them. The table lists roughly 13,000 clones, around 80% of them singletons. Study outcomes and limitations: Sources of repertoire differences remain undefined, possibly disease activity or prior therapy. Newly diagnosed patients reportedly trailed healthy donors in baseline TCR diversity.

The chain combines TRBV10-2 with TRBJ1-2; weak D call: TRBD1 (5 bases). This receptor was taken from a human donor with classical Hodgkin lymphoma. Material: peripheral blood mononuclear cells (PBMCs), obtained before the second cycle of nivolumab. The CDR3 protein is CASRPPPGRRMGGLYGYTF. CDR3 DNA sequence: TGCGCCAGCAGGCCTCCTCCGGGACGGCGAATGGGGGGACTCTATGGCTACACCTTC.